This T cell receptor (beta chain) originates from a study of HIV-infected patients and healthy controls. Findings and limits, study-wide: During therapy, HIV-associated CDR3s fell significantly in frequency, while CMV-associated CDR3s did not change significantly. Significantly higher mean Gini indices appeared in HIV-infected repertoires, possibly reflecting oligoclonality.

V was shortened by 3 bases and J by 6 bases, with 12 bases between the two germline ends. The germline CDR1 and CDR2 sequences are SGHRS and YFSETQ. CDR3 length: 13 residues. With regard to this clonotype: Its antigen is not identified.

cDNA was made from approximately 500 ng RNA using alpha and beta constant primers. Separate chain-specific third strand synthesis with multiplexing indices produced the alpha and beta libraries. TCRdb passed the 5' RACE reads through MiXCR, listing each CDR3 protein once. The sample has roughly 13,000 distinct CDR3 sequences; about a tenth are singletons. All unsorted peripheral T cells were captured because whole blood was used without fractionation. This chain joins TRBV5-1 and TRBJ1-1; D is unclear. Sequenced material: blood. This clonotype was obtained from an adult in good health. The CDR3 sequence: CASSYSVGSEAFF. The CDR3 DNA reads as TGCGCCAGCAGCTACAGTGTGGGTTCTGAAGCTTTCTTT.